This paragraph reports one TCR beta chain. As yet, its antigen is unknown. This CDR3 is built from 13 residues. Germline V gives CDR1 MNHEY, CDR2 SVGAGI. Trimming removed 7 bases from V and 10 bases from J; junction bases left unmatched: 12. The data belong to a study of cytomegalovirus exposure and HLA in healthy donors. Study summary: The 550 to 800 first-cohort repertoires and the 130 or so validation repertoires shared the same platform, a later analysis reported.

Separation from the 666-subject first cohort characterized the 120-subject validation cohort, to which the donors belonged. Study observations and caveats: In a later analysis, first-cohort TCR clusters were found to tend to co-occur in the 130 or so validation repertoires. Reports credit the classifier with highly specific, highly sensitive diagnosis of cytomegalovirus status.

Data came from immunoSEQ multiplex PCR; TCRdb stores just in-frame clones and leaves some out. Of fewer than 150,000 clones listed, around 88% are singletons. The sample comprised PBMCs. The chain employs TRBV6-5 and TRBJ1-2; TRBD1 matches 7 bases. The source of this sequence is a man between 18 and 35 years old in good health and CMV-seronegative. The chain's CDR3 is CASTMTTGFPYTF. The CDR3 DNA reads TGTGCCAGCACCATGACGACAGGGTTTCCCTACACCTTC.